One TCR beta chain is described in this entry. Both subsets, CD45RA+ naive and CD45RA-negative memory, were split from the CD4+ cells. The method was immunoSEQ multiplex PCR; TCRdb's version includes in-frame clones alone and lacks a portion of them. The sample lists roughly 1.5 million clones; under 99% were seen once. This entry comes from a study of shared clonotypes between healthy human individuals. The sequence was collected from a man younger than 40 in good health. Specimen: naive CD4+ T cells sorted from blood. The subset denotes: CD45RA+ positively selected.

Written as DNA, the CDR3 is TGTGCCAGCTCTCTCTTTACTAGCGGGAGTAACGAGCAGTACTTC. Amino acids: CASSLFTSGSNEQYF. The V and J genes are TRBV18 and TRBJ2-7, with 11 bases that match TRBD2. Germline V gives CDR1 KGHSH, CDR2 LQKENI. Germline trimming cut 6 bases from V and 5 bases from J; bases unmatched to any gene: 9. CDR3 size: 15 residues. Full variable domain (missing parts from reference TRBV18 and TRBJ2-7): NAGVMQNPRHLVRRRGQEARLRCSPMKGHSHVYWYRQLPEEGLKFMVYLQKENIIDESGMPKERFSAEFPKEGPSILRIQQVVRGDSAAYFCASSLFTSGSNEQYFGPGTRLTVT.